The rows below give T cell receptor beta chains drawn from one sample of a study of spatial heterogeneity in lung cancer. Each CDR3 protein is one row after TCRdb ran MiXCR on the 5' RACE reads. The data contain some 10,000 distinct CDR3 sequences, 6% to 7% of them seen just once; the ten biggest clones take up over 9.5%. The sample consisted of lung tumor tissue, taken at surgery. The receptors were sampled from a male donor with early-stage non-small cell lung cancer. The CDR3 runs from the conserved cysteine through the conserved F or W. The order of the fields is D gene, clone size, J gene, CDR3 length, V gene, CDR3 DNA, CDR3 protein. D genes are given only for firm matches. The size entry is marked missing in some rows and otherwise reads once, few, many or a size class.

d_call: -; clone_size: -; j_call: TRBJ2-7; cdr3_length: 15; v_call: TRBV4-3; cdr3_nt: TGCGCCAGCAGCCTTAGAAGCGTTCAAGGGGGCGAGCAGTACTTC; cdr3_aa: CASSLRSVQGGEQYF
d_call: -; clone_size: many; j_call: TRBJ2-5; cdr3_length: 15; v_call: TRBV6-6; cdr3_nt: TGTGCCAGCAGTTACTCAAGACTAGTTGAAGAGACCCAGTACTTC; cdr3_aa: CASSYSRLVEETQYF
d_call: -; clone_size: many; j_call: TRBJ2-2; cdr3_length: 14; v_call: TRBV5-1; cdr3_nt: TGCGCCAGCAGCTTGTCACGCAACACCGGGGAGCTGTTTTTT; cdr3_aa: CASSLSRNTGELFF
d_call: TRBD1; clone_size: many; j_call: TRBJ1-6; cdr3_length: 14; v_call: TRBV6-1; cdr3_nt: TGTGCCAGCGGGCTGACAGGGGTAGGGTCACCCCTCCACTTT; cdr3_aa: CASGLTGVGSPLHF
d_call: -; clone_size: large; j_call: TRBJ2-5; cdr3_length: 14; v_call: TRBV5-4; cdr3_nt: TGTGCCAGCAGCTCAACGGGGCTGAAAGAGACCCAGTACTTC; cdr3_aa: CASSSTGLKETQYF
d_call: TRBD1; clone_size: many; j_call: TRBJ1-2; cdr3_length: 15; v_call: TRBV11-1; cdr3_nt: TGTGCCAGCAGCTCTCGACAGGGAGCTAACTATGGCTACACCTTC; cdr3_aa: CASSSRQGANYGYTF
d_call: TRBD1; clone_size: medium-sized; j_call: TRBJ2-7; cdr3_length: 14; v_call: TRBV6-1; cdr3_nt: TGTGCCAGCAGTGAAAACAGGGGCGGCTACGAGCAGTACTTC; cdr3_aa: CASSENRGGYEQYF
d_call: TRBD2; clone_size: many; j_call: TRBJ2-7; cdr3_length: 15; v_call: TRBV10-3; cdr3_nt: TGTGCCATCAGCGTAGCGGGAGGTTTAACCTACGAGCAGTACTTC; cdr3_aa: CAISVAGGLTYEQYF
d_call: -; clone_size: many; j_call: TRBJ2-3; cdr3_length: 12; v_call: TRBV9; cdr3_nt: TGTGCCAGCGGGGGAGTCACAGATACGCAGTATTTT; cdr3_aa: CASGGVTDTQYF
d_call: -; clone_size: many; j_call: TRBJ1-5; cdr3_length: 16; v_call: TRBV18; cdr3_nt: TGTGCCAGCTCCCAGGTGGCCCAAGGGAGCAATCAGCCCCAGCATTTT; cdr3_aa: CASSQVAQGSNQPQHF
d_call: -; clone_size: many; j_call: TRBJ2-4; cdr3_length: 13; v_call: TRBV5-1; cdr3_nt: TGCGCCAGCAGCTTACCCGGGACGCACATTCAGTACTTC; cdr3_aa: CASSLPGTHIQYF
d_call: TRBD1; clone_size: few; j_call: TRBJ2-1; cdr3_length: 16; v_call: TRBV7-9; cdr3_nt: TGTGCCAGCAGCTTAGCGCCGGACAGGGGATACAATGAGCAGTTCTTC; cdr3_aa: CASSLAPDRGYNEQFF
d_call: -; clone_size: many; j_call: TRBJ2-1; cdr3_length: 16; v_call: TRBV27; cdr3_nt: TGTGCCAGCAGTCCAACCGGGACCACCTCCTACAATGAGCAGTTCTTC; cdr3_aa: CASSPTGTTSYNEQFF
d_call: -; clone_size: medium-sized; j_call: TRBJ2-7; cdr3_length: 14; v_call: TRBV12-3/TRBV12-4; cdr3_nt: TGTGCCAGCAGCCGGGGACTGGCGGGGTACGAGCAGTACTTC; cdr3_aa: CASSRGLAGYEQYF
d_call: -; clone_size: few; j_call: TRBJ1-5; cdr3_length: 15; v_call: TRBV7-9; cdr3_nt: TGTGCCAGCAGCTCCGAACAGGAATCCAATCAGCCCCAGCATTTT; cdr3_aa: CASSSEQESNQPQHF
d_call: TRBD2; clone_size: -; j_call: TRBJ2-3; cdr3_length: 16; v_call: TRBV9; cdr3_nt: TGTGCCAGCAGCGAGGGGACAGCGGGGGGAGCCGGTACGCAGTATTTT; cdr3_aa: CASSEGTAGGAGTQYF
d_call: TRBD2; clone_size: many; j_call: TRBJ2-7; cdr3_length: 11; v_call: TRBV2; cdr3_nt: TGTGCCAGCGGGACTACCTACGAGCAGTACTTC; cdr3_aa: CASGTTYEQYF
d_call: -; clone_size: many; j_call: TRBJ2-5; cdr3_length: 14; v_call: TRBV5-1; cdr3_nt: TGCGCCAGCAGCTTGGGACAGAGGATAGAGACCCAGTACTTC; cdr3_aa: CASSLGQRIETQYF
d_call: TRBD1; clone_size: many; j_call: TRBJ1-5; cdr3_length: 15; v_call: TRBV28; cdr3_nt: TGTGCCAGCAGGGGGACAGGGTTCGGCAATCAGCCCCAGCATTTT; cdr3_aa: CASRGTGFGNQPQHF
d_call: TRBD1; clone_size: -; j_call: TRBJ2-7; cdr3_length: 14; v_call: TRBV5-1; cdr3_nt: TGCGCCAGCAGTTCTCAGGGGGCGATCGACGAGCAGTACTTC; cdr3_aa: CASSSQGAIDEQYF
d_call: -; clone_size: medium-sized; j_call: TRBJ1-5; cdr3_length: 14; v_call: TRBV20-1; cdr3_nt: TGCAGTGCCACCGGCAGGGTTGGGGTTGGGACCCAGCATTTT; cdr3_aa: CSATGRVGVGTQHF
d_call: -; clone_size: many; j_call: TRBJ2-3; cdr3_length: 15; v_call: TRBV11-2; cdr3_nt: TGTGCCAGCAGCTTACGTATAAGAAGCACAGATACGCAGTATTTT; cdr3_aa: CASSLRIRSTDTQYF
d_call: TRBD1; clone_size: many; j_call: TRBJ1-2; cdr3_length: 13; v_call: TRBV29-1; cdr3_nt: TGCATTGCAGGGGGCGATTTATCCTATGGCTACACCTTC; cdr3_aa: CIAGGDLSYGYTF
d_call: -; clone_size: many; j_call: TRBJ2-1; cdr3_length: 11; v_call: TRBV20-1; cdr3_nt: TGCAGTGCCCACGGAATGGGGGAGCAGTTCTTC; cdr3_aa: CSAHGMGEQFF
d_call: -; clone_size: medium-sized; j_call: TRBJ2-1; cdr3_length: 13; v_call: TRBV28; cdr3_nt: TGTGCCAGCAGTTCTCCTCCGTCCAATGAGCAGTTCTTC; cdr3_aa: CASSSPPSNEQFF
d_call: -; clone_size: many; j_call: TRBJ1-1; cdr3_length: 15; v_call: TRBV12-3/TRBV12-4; cdr3_nt: TGTGCCAGCAGTCCCAGGGTATCCTGGGGGACTGAAGCTTTCTTT; cdr3_aa: CASSPRVSWGTEAFF
d_call: -; clone_size: many; j_call: TRBJ2-5; cdr3_length: 14; v_call: TRBV24-1; cdr3_nt: TGTGCCACCAGTGAGACAGGACTAAAAGAGACCCAGTACTTC; cdr3_aa: CATSETGLKETQYF
d_call: -; clone_size: many; j_call: TRBJ1-5; cdr3_length: 12; v_call: TRBV15; cdr3_nt: TGTGCCACCAGCGCGGCTAGACGGCCCCAGCATTTT; cdr3_aa: CATSAARRPQHF
d_call: -; clone_size: many; j_call: TRBJ2-2; cdr3_length: 13; v_call: TRBV6-5; cdr3_nt: TGTGCCAGCAGTTACTACGACACCGGGGAGCTGTTTTTT; cdr3_aa: CASSYYDTGELFF
d_call: TRBD1; clone_size: medium-sized; j_call: TRBJ1-2; cdr3_length: 16; v_call: TRBV28; cdr3_nt: TGTGCCAGCAGTTCATCCAGGGGGGATATATCTTATGGCTACACCTTC; cdr3_aa: CASSSSRGDISYGYTF
d_call: TRBD1; clone_size: many; j_call: TRBJ1-1; cdr3_length: 14; v_call: TRBV10-3; cdr3_nt: TGTGCCATCAGTGAGGGACAGGGGTTAACTGAAGCTTTCTTT; cdr3_aa: CAISEGQGLTEAFF
d_call: TRBD2; clone_size: medium-sized; j_call: TRBJ2-3; cdr3_length: 17; v_call: TRBV3-1; cdr3_nt: TGTGCCAGCAGCCTCTCCCCACTAGCGGGGATCACAGATACGCAGTATTTT; cdr3_aa: CASSLSPLAGITDTQYF
d_call: -; clone_size: many; j_call: TRBJ1-6; cdr3_length: 15; v_call: TRBV27; cdr3_nt: TGTGCCAGCAGTCCCGGTGGCCCCGGAAACTCACCCCTCCACTTT; cdr3_aa: CASSPGGPGNSPLHF
d_call: -; clone_size: -; j_call: TRBJ2-7; cdr3_length: 11; v_call: TRBV12-3/TRBV12-4; cdr3_nt: TGTGCCAGCAGTCCAAGCTACGAGCAGTACTTC; cdr3_aa: CASSPSYEQYF
d_call: TRBD2; clone_size: many; j_call: TRBJ2-3; cdr3_length: 15; v_call: TRBV9; cdr3_nt: TGTGCCAGCAGCGTAGAGGGACTAGCAACAGATACGCAGTATTTT; cdr3_aa: CASSVEGLATDTQYF
d_call: -; clone_size: many; j_call: TRBJ2-3; cdr3_length: 15; v_call: TRBV6-1; cdr3_nt: TGTGCCAGCAGTCGGGGAGCCCACGAGGGGGATACGCAGTATTTT; cdr3_aa: CASSRGAHEGDTQYF
d_call: -; clone_size: many; j_call: TRBJ1-1; cdr3_length: 14; v_call: TRBV6-1; cdr3_nt: TGTGCCAGCAAAGCACAACACCCGAACACTGAAGCTTTCTTT; cdr3_aa: CASKAQHPNTEAFF
d_call: TRBD1; clone_size: medium-sized; j_call: TRBJ1-1; cdr3_length: 14; v_call: TRBV20-1; cdr3_nt: TGCAGTGCTCCCGTTACGGGACAGGGAACTGAAGCTTTCTTT; cdr3_aa: CSAPVTGQGTEAFF
d_call: -; clone_size: many; j_call: TRBJ1-1; cdr3_length: 13; v_call: TRBV20-1; cdr3_nt: TGCAGTGCTAGTTTGCCCATGAACACTGAAGCTTTCTTT; cdr3_aa: CSASLPMNTEAFF
d_call: -; clone_size: few; j_call: TRBJ1-5; cdr3_length: 12; v_call: TRBV6-6; cdr3_nt: TGTGCCAGCAGTTACGGAAGGGACCCCCTCTGTTTT; cdr3_aa: CASSYGRDPLCF
d_call: -; clone_size: many; j_call: TRBJ2-4; cdr3_length: 10; v_call: TRBV28; cdr3_nt: TGTGCCAGCGGCGAAAACATTCAGTACTTC; cdr3_aa: CASGENIQYF
d_call: -; clone_size: many; j_call: TRBJ1-2; cdr3_length: 17; v_call: TRBV4-1; cdr3_nt: TGCGCCAGCAGCCAAGGACCCCTACAGGGACCTAACTATGGCTACACCTTC; cdr3_aa: CASSQGPLQGPNYGYTF
d_call: -; clone_size: medium-sized; j_call: TRBJ2-6; cdr3_length: 12; v_call: TRBV28; cdr3_nt: TGTGCAGAAGGCTCTGGGGCCAACGTCCTGACTTTC; cdr3_aa: CAEGSGANVLTF
d_call: -; clone_size: -; j_call: TRBJ2-3; cdr3_length: 18; v_call: TRBV6-1; cdr3_nt: TGTGCCAGCAGTGAAATAAATGGGCCCTCGGTGGGAGCAGATACGCAGTATTTT; cdr3_aa: CASSEINGPSVGADTQYF
d_call: -; clone_size: many; j_call: TRBJ1-2; cdr3_length: 14; v_call: TRBV2; cdr3_nt: TGTGCCAGCAGTGGGTCGGGGCCTAACTATGGCTACACCTTC; cdr3_aa: CASSGSGPNYGYTF
d_call: -; clone_size: medium-sized; j_call: TRBJ1-5; cdr3_length: 13; v_call: TRBV5-1; cdr3_nt: TGCGCCAGCAGCTTGATACCGGATCAGCCCCAGCATTTT; cdr3_aa: CASSLIPDQPQHF
d_call: TRBD2; clone_size: many; j_call: TRBJ2-5; cdr3_length: 17; v_call: TRBV6-1; cdr3_nt: TGTGCCAGCACTTATAGCGGGGGGCGTAACCCACTAGGGGCCCAGTACTTC; cdr3_aa: CASTYSGGRNPLGAQYF
d_call: -; clone_size: many; j_call: TRBJ1-2; cdr3_length: 15; v_call: TRBV6-6; cdr3_nt: TGTGCCAGCAGTTTCGGAGGGGAGGGCCTCTATGGCTACACCTTC; cdr3_aa: CASSFGGEGLYGYTF
d_call: TRBD1; clone_size: many; j_call: TRBJ1-1; cdr3_length: 12; v_call: TRBV12-3/TRBV12-4; cdr3_nt: TGTGCCAGCACCCGGACAGGGGAAGAAGCTTTCTTT; cdr3_aa: CASTRTGEEAFF
d_call: TRBD1; clone_size: medium-sized; j_call: TRBJ1-2; cdr3_length: 17; v_call: TRBV29-1; cdr3_nt: TGCAGCGTGGCTTTGACAGGGGGCGGCAAGGACGGCTATGGCTACACCTTC; cdr3_aa: CSVALTGGGKDGYGYTF
d_call: -; clone_size: many; j_call: TRBJ1-5; cdr3_length: 13; v_call: TRBV12-3/TRBV12-4; cdr3_nt: TGTGCCAGCACCCAAGGGAGGTTCCAGCCCCAGCATTTT; cdr3_aa: CASTQGRFQPQHF
d_call: -; clone_size: many; j_call: TRBJ2-3; cdr3_length: 11; v_call: TRBV29-1; cdr3_nt: TGCAGCGCCTCACAGTCAGATACGCAGTATTTT; cdr3_aa: CSASQSDTQYF
d_call: -; clone_size: many; j_call: TRBJ2-1; cdr3_length: 12; v_call: TRBV20-1; cdr3_nt: TGCAGTGCTAGACATACCTACAATGAGCAGTTCTTC; cdr3_aa: CSARHTYNEQFF
d_call: -; clone_size: -; j_call: TRBJ1-2; cdr3_length: 11; v_call: TRBV2; cdr3_nt: TGTGCCAGCAGTGTGGACTATGGCTACACCTTC; cdr3_aa: CASSVDYGYTF
d_call: TRBD1; clone_size: many; j_call: TRBJ1-2; cdr3_length: 14; v_call: TRBV20-1; cdr3_nt: TGCAGTGCCGTAGATCCAGGGGGCGCCCGAGGCTACACCTTC; cdr3_aa: CSAVDPGGARGYTF
d_call: -; clone_size: many; j_call: TRBJ2-1; cdr3_length: 16; v_call: TRBV2; cdr3_nt: TGTGCCAGCAGCCTCACTAGCAGCCGCAAAGTTAATGAGCAGTTCTTC; cdr3_aa: CASSLTSSRKVNEQFF
d_call: -; clone_size: many; j_call: TRBJ2-1; cdr3_length: 13; v_call: TRBV10-3; cdr3_nt: TGTGCCATCAGTGGGTCACAGGGCGGTGAGCAGTTCTTC; cdr3_aa: CAISGSQGGEQFF
d_call: -; clone_size: -; j_call: TRBJ2-6; cdr3_length: 15; v_call: TRBV30; cdr3_nt: TGTGCCTGGAGTGTACGCGGCCCCGGGGCCAACGTCCTGACTTTC; cdr3_aa: CAWSVRGPGANVLTF
d_call: -; clone_size: many; j_call: TRBJ2-1; cdr3_length: 12; v_call: TRBV15; cdr3_nt: TGTGCCACCAGCAGAGAAGAAGGGGCCCAGTTCTTC; cdr3_aa: CATSREEGAQFF